The 5 T cell receptor beta chains below all came from one sample that was sequenced in a study of cytomegalovirus exposure and HLA in healthy donors. 60 Vbeta and 13 Jbeta primers were used in PCR. The repertoire was sequenced with immunoSEQ multiplex PCR; TCRdb's copy has only in-frame clones and lacks some. There are approximately 180,000 clones in the sample; roughly an eighth occur only once, and about 7.8% lies in the top ten. The specimen was PBMCs. These receptors were taken from a man over 45 in good health and CMV-seropositive.

The chain couples TRBV5-1 to TRBJ2-1, with D possibly matching TRBD1 (6 bases). Trimming took 0 bases from V and 0 from J, leaving 7 bases between them. From germline, CDR1 is SGHRS and CDR2 YFSETQ. This CDR3 has 15 residues. The CDR3 sequence is CASSLDRVSYNEQFF. The CDR3 nucleotides are TGCGCCAGCAGCTTGGACAGGGTCTCCTACAATGAGCAGTTCTTC. The entire variable domain, with the rest obtained from reference TRBV5-1 and TRBJ2-1, is as follows: KAGVTQTPRYLIKTRGQQVTLSCSPISGHRSVSWYQQTPGQGLQFLFEYFSETQRNKGNFPGRFSGRQFSNSRSEMNVSTLELGDSALYLCASSLDRVSYNEQFFGPGTRLTVL.

This clone occurred a few times. The rearrangement links TRBV5-4 to TRBJ2-5; D remains ambiguous. V shed 2 bases and J shed 2 bases, with 7 bases lying between them. Germline V gene data show CDR1 as SGHNT and CDR2 as YYREEE (reference sequence). The CDR3 has 13 amino acids. The CDR3 here is CASSFHGQETQYF. In DNA form, the CDR3 reads TGTGCCAGCAGCTTTCACGGGCAAGAGACCCAGTACTTC. The full variable domain, completed using reference TRBV5-4 and TRBJ2-5, is ETGVTQSPTHLIKTRGQQVTLRCSSQSGHNTVSWYQQALGQGPQFIFQYYREEENGRGNFPPRFSGLQFPNYSSELNVNALELDDSALYLCASSFHGQETQYFGPGTRLLVL.

J is TRBJ2-7 and V is TRBV12-2; the table gives TRBD2 as D, unverified against the DNA. TRBV12-2 is tagged as a pseudogene. There are 15 residues in the CDR3. CDR3 DNA sequence: TGTGCAAGTCGCTCCGACGAGGCCCCACACTACGAGCAGTACGTC. Residues: CASRSDEAPHYEQYV.

J is TRBJ1-2 and V is TRBV1. TRBV1 is a documented pseudogene. The CDR3 extends over 16 amino acids. The CDR3, as DNA: TGCACCAGCAGCCAAGATCAGGAGGGGCGTAACCATGGCTACACCTTC. Amino acid sequence: CTSSQDQEGRNHGYTF.

The rearrangement links TRBV5-6 to TRBJ2-1, with 8 positions matching TRBD2. Germline V gene sequence: CDR1 SGHDT, CDR2 YYEEEE. The CDR3 covers 15 residues. Trimming took 4 bases from V and 2 from J; bases not matched to a gene: 5. CDR3 sequence (DNA): TGTGCCAGCAGCCAGACTAGCGTACCCTACAATGAGCAGTTCTTC. This encodes CASSQTSVPYNEQFF.